Sequencing of this TCR beta chain was carried out in a study of blood T cell repertoires in COVID-19. In the original processing: Amplification with reference gene primers provided the estimates of nucleated cell counts. Clones were read by immunoSEQ multiplex PCR, and TCRdb kept only the in-frame ones, dropping some. Clonal size and the V and J genes are those of that table, whereas D and trimming came from the DNA. Of 200,000 or so clones listed, more than 85% were seen once; the top ten hold 2.1%. V shed 1 base, J shed 4 bases, and the junction held 7 bases outside the gene matches. The V gene's germline CDR1 is SGHTA and CDR2 FQGNSA. CDR3 size: 17 residues.

This chain joins TRBV7-2 and TRBJ2-5, with 12 bases that match TRBD2. Source material: peripheral blood. This receptor was obtained from a man between 65 and 85 years old with active or convalescent COVID-19. This CDR3 is CASSLVGLAGGVETQYF. In DNA, the CDR3 is TGTGCCAGCAGCTTAGTAGGGCTAGCGGGAGGGGTAGAGACCCAGTACTTC.